A single sample gave rise to the 9 T cell receptor beta chains below, sequenced in a study of blood T cell repertoires in COVID-19. Profiled with immunoSEQ multiplex PCR; TCRdb holds only in-frame clones, not every one. In the table there are 160,000 or so clones, 82% of which are singletons. Material for sequencing was peripheral blood. The receptors shown here come from a woman in her 70s with acute or convalescent COVID-19.

The J gene is TRBJ1-2, the V gene TRBV7-9, with TRBD1 matching 10 bases. V shed 5 bases and J 8 bases; nucleotides not matched to a gene: 11. CDR1 is SEHNR, CDR2 FQNEAQ, per germline (reference sequence). The CDR3 has 15 residues. DNA of the CDR3: TGTGCCAGCAGCCCGGACCCCGGGACAGGGGTCGGCTACACCTTC. This gives the protein CASSPDPGTGVGYTF.

The rearrangement links TRBV5-6 to TRBJ1-2; D is undetermined. The V and J ends lost 0 bases and 2 bases respectively, with 8 bases between them. The germline V gene has CDR1 SGHDT and CDR2 YYEEEE. This CDR3 contains 14 residues. The CDR3 here is CASSLVADNYGYTF. The CDR3 DNA reads TGTGCCAGCAGCTTGGTAGCGGACAACTATGGCTACACCTTC.

The chain's CDR3 is CASSTPRLDTNYGYTF. The DNA of the CDR3 is TGTGCCAGTAGTACCCCTCGACTCGATACCAACTATGGCTACACCTTC. This chain connects TRBV19 to TRBJ1-2; no firm D call. Germline V gives CDR1 LNHDA, CDR2 SQIVND (reference sequence). The V gene lost 4 bases and the J gene lost 2 bases, with 17 bases spanning the gap. This CDR3 comprises 16 residues. Based on the CDR3 plus reference TRBV19 and TRBJ1-2, the full variable domain is DGGITQSPKYLFRKEGQNVTLSCEQNLNHDAMYWYRQDPGQGLRLIYYSQIVNDFQKGDIAEGYSVSREKKESFPLTVTSAQKNPTAFYLCASSTPRLDTNYGYTFGSGTRLTVV.

V gene TRBV7-2 combines with J gene TRBJ2-2, with D uncertain. The CDR3 extends over 13 amino acids. V lost 5 bases and J 6 bases, leaving 10 bases between the germline ends. Germline-derived CDR1 and CDR2 are SGHTA and FQGNSA. DNA for the CDR3: TGTGCCAGCAGCCTTAGTCGTCCCGGGGAGCTGTTTTTT. Amino acids: CASSLSRPGELFF.

The sample holds one count of this clone. The CDR3 protein is CASSQQLRGSRFGELFF. In DNA form, the CDR3 reads TGTGCCAGCTCACAACAATTGAGGGGGTCCAGGTTCGGGGAGCTGTTTTTT. V usage is TRBV18 and J usage is TRBJ2-2; a weak D match, TRBD1 (6 bases). Germline loops: CDR1 KGHSH, CDR2 LQKENI. The V gene lost 4 bases and the J gene lost 7 bases, with 22 bases spanning the gap. The length of the CDR3 is 17 residues.

The CDR3 protein is CASTKQGQGYGYTF. CDR3 coding DNA: TGTGCCAGCACCAAACAGGGACAGGGCTATGGCTACACCTTC. The chain recombines TRBV6-5 with TRBJ1-2; 9 bases are a match to TRBD1. V lost 7 bases to trimming and J lost 4 bases; unmatched junction nucleotides: 7. Germline V gene lookup returns CDR1 MNHEY and CDR2 SVGAGI. The CDR3 extends over 14 amino acids.

The chain recombines TRBV6-5 with TRBJ2-7; TRBD1 aligns across 8 bases. This CDR3 spans 13 amino acids. Trimming at V came to 6 bases and at J to 3 bases, leaving 4 bases not matched to a gene. CDR1 is MNHEY and CDR2 is SVGAGI in the germline V gene. In DNA, the CDR3 is TGTGCCAGCAGCGACAGGGGTGGCTACGAGCAGTACTTC. Its translation is CASSDRGGYEQYF.

The gene calls are TRBV3-1 (or the pseudogene TRBV3-2) and TRBJ2-5, with 9 bases matching TRBD2. Trimming removed 0 bases from V and 5 bases from J; junction bases left unmatched: 7. CDR3 length: 16 residues. CDR1 is LGHDT, CDR2 YNNKEL, per germline (reference sequence). The CDR3 loop reads CASSQDVASGVETQYF. The DNA of the CDR3 is TGTGCCAGCAGCCAAGATGTGGCTAGCGGGGTGGAGACCCAGTACTTC.

This chain links TRBV6-5 with TRBJ2-7, with D perhaps matching TRBD2 (5 bases). Germline loops: CDR1 MNHEY, CDR2 SVGAGI. The CDR3 spans 15 residues. Trimming pared 6 bases from V and 5 bases from J, leaving 20 bases between. The CDR3 DNA sequence: TGTGCCAGCAGCCAGATTCGGGATCCGCGGAACGAGCAGTACTTC. Translating gives CASSQIRDPRNEQYF.